The clone carrying this T cell receptor (beta chain) has just one count. One junction end does not reproduce the germline sequence, and a read error may be involved. Germline-derived CDR1 and CDR2 are SGHTA and FQGNSA. The CDR3 loop spans 15 amino acids. Patients chosen for sequencing had CD8+CD57+ cells that had expanded, as shown by flow cytometry. Every one of the patients had aplastic anemia (severe, acquired). This specimen comes from a study of CD8+CD57+ T cells in acquired aplastic anemia. At the level of the study: DNA recovered from sorted CD4+ and CD8+ cells had a mean of approximately 3 ug.

The template used for profiling TCR beta VDJ and CDR3 was genomic DNA. TCRdb fed the reads into MiXCR, producing one record per CDR3 protein. The data contain 200,000 to 300,000 distinct CDR3 sequences, approximately 86% of them singletons. The sample was sorted CD4+, CD8+, or CD8+CD57+ T cells (not recorded which) from PBMCs. The receptor's source is a human donor with aplastic anemia. The chain recombines TRBV7-2 with TRBJ2-3; D not certain. CDR3 DNA: TGTGCCAGCAGCGTAGTTCAGCCACCCACAGAAACGCAGTATTTT. The encoded protein is CASSVVQPPTETQYF.